This is a list of T cell receptor beta chains from one sample in a study of glioma-infiltrating T cells after dendritic cell vaccination. TCRdb keeps only in-frame clones here, not all; method: immunoSEQ multiplex PCR. Of around 73,000 clones listed, approximately 80% were seen once; the top ten hold around 2.3%. This sample comprised blood, obtained before dendritic cell vaccination. The receptor set was obtained from a human donor with glioblastoma. Each CDR3 is given with its conserved first and last residue. D genes are given only for firm matches. Not every row has a clone size; where given, it reads once, few, many or a size class.

size: .
D: .
V: TRBV7-9
J: TRBJ2-5
DNA: TGTGCCAGCAGCTTAGGGCAAACAGGGCAAGAGACCCAGTACTTC
CDR3: CASSLGQTGQETQYF

size: once
D: .
V: TRBV5-1
J: TRBJ2-1
DNA: TGCGCCAGCAGCCTGACCGTGCCTACCGGGAATGAGCAGTTCTTC
CDR3: CASSLTVPTGNEQFF

size: .
D: TRBD1
V: TRBV4-2
J: TRBJ1-6
DNA: TGTGCCAGCAGCCAAGAGGAGACAGGGCCCCGTTCACCCCTCCACTTT
CDR3: CASSQEETGPRSPLHF

size: few
D: .
V: TRBV6-5
J: TRBJ2-3
DNA: TGTGCCAGCAGTTACGATAGAGCCACAGATACGCAGTATTTT
CDR3: CASSYDRATDTQYF

size: .
D: TRBD1
V: TRBV27
J: TRBJ1-6
DNA: TGTGCCAGCACCCTTTACGGACAGGGAAAGGGTAATTCACCCCTCCACTTT
CDR3: CASTLYGQGKGNSPLHF

size: .
D: .
V: TRBV19
J: TRBJ2-2
DNA: TGTGCCAGTAGTATAGGGTGGGGGGGCGGCACCGGGGAGCTGTTTTTT
CDR3: CASSIGWGGGTGELFF

size: few
D: TRBD1
V: TRBV5-1
J: TRBJ1-1
DNA: TGCGCCAGCAGCTTCGACAGGGTGGGGGGGAACACTGAAGCTTTCTTT
CDR3: CASSFDRVGGNTEAFF

size: .
D: .
V: TRBV6-6
J: TRBJ2-3
DNA: TGTGCCAGCAGTTACTCCAGGACACTCAGCACAGATACGCAGTATTTT
CDR3: CASSYSRTLSTDTQYF

size: .
D: .
V: TRBV11-2
J: TRBJ1-4
DNA: TGTGCCAGCAGCTTGCGGAGGAATGAAAAACTGTTTTTT
CDR3: CASSLRRNEKLFF

size: .
D: TRBD1
V: TRBV19
J: TRBJ1-2
DNA: TGTGCCAGTAGGCCAACAGGGGCGGCCTCCTATGGCTACACCTTC
CDR3: CASRPTGAASYGYTF

size: .
D: .
V: TRBV11-1
J: TRBJ2-3
DNA: TGTGCCAGCAGACTCCTCTCTCGGGACGGAGGGCCAGATACGCAGTATTTT
CDR3: CASRLLSRDGGPDTQYF

size: .
D: TRBD1
V: TRBV18
J: TRBJ2-7
DNA: TGTGCCAGCTCACCACTTGACACAGGGGTCGAGCAGTACTTC
CDR3: CASSPLDTGVEQYF

size: .
D: .
V: TRBV15
J: TRBJ2-3
DNA: TGTGCCACCAGCAGAGATGGAGCTACAGATACGCAGTATTTT
CDR3: CATSRDGATDTQYF

size: .
D: TRBD2
V: TRBV5-1
J: TRBJ2-1
DNA: TGCGCCAGCAGCTTGGAAGCGGGGGGGCAGGTTGAGCAGTTCTTC
CDR3: CASSLEAGGQVEQFF

size: .
D: TRBD1
V: TRBV10-1
J: TRBJ2-1
DNA: TGCGCCAGCAGTGAGTCCCGGGGACAGCACAATGAGCAGTTCTTC
CDR3: CASSESRGQHNEQFF

size: .
D: .
V: TRBV7-9
J: TRBJ2-2
DNA: TGTGCCAGCACCCCCGAGACAGGCCGTCCCGGGGAGCTGTTTTTT
CDR3: CASTPETGRPGELFF

size: .
D: .
V: TRBV6-6
J: TRBJ1-6
DNA: TGTGCCAGCAGCCCCGGACACAATAATTCACCCCTCCACTTT
CDR3: CASSPGHNNSPLHF

size: .
D: .
V: TRBV2
J: TRBJ2-2
DNA: TGTGCCAGCATAGGGGTCGCGAACACCGGGGAGCTGTTTTTT
CDR3: CASIGVANTGELFF

size: .
D: .
V: TRBV5-1
J: TRBJ1-5
DNA: TGCGCCAGCAGCTTGGGGGGCGACAATCAGCCCCAGCATTTT
CDR3: CASSLGGDNQPQHF

size: .
D: .
V: TRBV6-5
J: TRBJ1-2
DNA: TGTGCCAGCAGTTACGTGGCAGCTGGGCTAAATGGCTACACCTTC
CDR3: CASSYVAAGLNGYTF

size: .
D: TRBD1
V: TRBV5-6
J: TRBJ1-3
DNA: TGTGCCAGCAGCCTGGATGGACAGGGGGGGGCTGGAAACACCATATATTTT
CDR3: CASSLDGQGGAGNTIYF

size: .
D: TRBD2
V: TRBV11-2
J: TRBJ2-5
DNA: TGTGCCAGCAGCTCGGGACTAGCGCTACAGGAGACCCAGTACTTC
CDR3: CASSSGLALQETQYF

size: .
D: .
V: TRBV25-1
J: TRBJ2-1
DNA: TGTGCCAGCAGTGAATTGCCCGAGGGAGTGGGTAGGAATGAGCAGTTCTTC
CDR3: CASSELPEGVGRNEQFF

size: .
D: TRBD1
V: TRBV6-5
J: TRBJ1-1
DNA: TGTGCCAGCAGTAAGACAGGGGCTACTGAAGCTTTCTTT
CDR3: CASSKTGATEAFF

size: .
D: TRBD1
V: TRBV7-9
J: TRBJ2-3
DNA: TGTGCCAGCAGCTTTGGTACAGGGGACACAGATACGCAGTATTTT
CDR3: CASSFGTGDTDTQYF

size: few
D: .
V: TRBV19
J: TRBJ1-1
DNA: TGTGCCAGTAGTATCACAAGGGGAATGGATTTGGCTTTCTTT
CDR3: CASSITRGMDLAFF

size: .
D: TRBD1
V: TRBV6-1
J: TRBJ1-1
DNA: TGTGCCAGCGAGAGACAGGGGAAGAACACTGAAGCTTTCTTT
CDR3: CASERQGKNTEAFF

size: few
D: .
V: TRBV27
J: TRBJ1-5
DNA: TGTGCCAGCAGTTTATATCCAGGGAATCAGCCCCAGCATTTT
CDR3: CASSLYPGNQPQHF

size: .
D: TRBD1
V: TRBV5-1
J: TRBJ1-2
DNA: TGCGCCAGCAGCTCTCAGGGGGGATACTATGGCTACACCTTC
CDR3: CASSSQGGYYGYTF

size: .
D: .
V: TRBV4-2
J: TRBJ2-1
DNA: TGTGCCAGCAGCCAAGGAGAGAGCCTCGGGGTCGGCAATGAGCAGTTCTTC
CDR3: CASSQGESLGVGNEQFF

size: .
D: TRBD2
V: TRBV30
J: TRBJ2-3
DNA: TGTGCCTGGAGTGGGGATAGCGGGAGACCGACAGATACGCAGTATTTT
CDR3: CAWSGDSGRPTDTQYF

size: once
D: TRBD1
V: TRBV18
J: TRBJ2-1
DNA: TGTGCCAGCTCACCTAACGGAGGACAGGGTACCTACAATGAGCAGTTCTTC
CDR3: CASSPNGGQGTYNEQFF

size: .
D: TRBD1
V: TRBV7-6
J: TRBJ1-4
DNA: TGTGCCAGCAGCTCACAATCGGGGACAGGGACTGTAAAACTGTTTTTT
CDR3: CASSSQSGTGTVKLFF

size: .
D: .
V: TRBV9
J: TRBJ1-1
DNA: TGTGCCAGCAGCGTAGGGGGCTGGAACACTGAAGCTTTCTTT
CDR3: CASSVGGWNTEAFF

size: .
D: TRBD2
V: TRBV11-2
J: TRBJ2-5
DNA: TGTGCCAGCAGCTTAGGGGCCCTAGCGGGGGGATCCCAAGAGACCCAGTACTTC
CDR3: CASSLGALAGGSQETQYF

size: .
D: TRBD1
V: TRBV5-1
J: TRBJ1-2
DNA: TGCGCCAGCAGCTTGAGGCAGGGGGATGGCTACACCTTC
CDR3: CASSLRQGDGYTF

size: .
D: TRBD2
V: TRBV5-1
J: TRBJ2-2
DNA: TGCGCCAGCAGCTTGGCCCTGCGGGGGGGCGCAGGGACCGGGGAGCTGTTTTTT
CDR3: CASSLALRGGAGTGELFF

size: .
D: TRBD2
V: TRBV2
J: TRBJ2-7
DNA: TGTGCCAGCAGTGAGGCGGAGCGGGGGGGCTACGAGCAGTACTTC
CDR3: CASSEAERGGYEQYF

size: .
D: .
V: TRBV5-1
J: TRBJ2-7
DNA: TGCGCCAGCAGCACACTAGGGTCCTACGAGCAGTACTTC
CDR3: CASSTLGSYEQYF

size: .
D: .
V: TRBV5-8
J: TRBJ2-5
DNA: TGTGCCAGCAGCTTGCTTAGGCAGGGGACCCAAGAGACCCAGTACTTC
CDR3: CASSLLRQGTQETQYF

size: .
D: .
V: TRBV2
J: TRBJ2-5
DNA: TGTGCCAGCAGGGGAGTATCGGAGACCCAGTACTTC
CDR3: CASRGVSETQYF

size: once
D: .
V: TRBV6-1
J: TRBJ1-1
DNA: TGTGCCAGCAGTCCGCCAAAAGGGGTTTATTCTGAAGCTTTCTTT
CDR3: CASSPPKGVYSEAFF

size: .
D: TRBD2
V: TRBV18
J: TRBJ2-1
DNA: TGTGCCAGCTCACTGCGCCGGCTAGCGGGAAACTACAATGAGCAGTTCTTC
CDR3: CASSLRRLAGNYNEQFF

size: .
D: TRBD1
V: TRBV5-1
J: TRBJ1-4
DNA: TGCGCCAGCAGCTGGACCGGGACAGGGTCCGAAAAACTGTTTTTT
CDR3: CASSWTGTGSEKLFF

size: .
D: TRBD1
V: TRBV29-1
J: TRBJ2-1
DNA: TGCAGCGTCGTTAGACAGGGTTTAGCCTACAATGAGCAGTTCTTC
CDR3: CSVVRQGLAYNEQFF

size: .
D: TRBD2
V: TRBV6-4
J: TRBJ2-3
DNA: TGTGCCAGCAGGACAGCGGGGCCATTAGGGGTGCAGTATTTT
CDR3: CASRTAGPLGVQYF

size: .
D: TRBD2
V: TRBV6-1
J: TRBJ2-3
DNA: TGTGCCACCGGTAGCGGGAAGAGCTCTACAGATACGCAGTATTTT
CDR3: CATGSGKSSTDTQYF

size: .
D: TRBD1
V: TRBV5-4
J: TRBJ2-1
DNA: TGTGCCAGCAGCTTCGACAGGGCGGTGGGTGAGCAGTTCTTC
CDR3: CASSFDRAVGEQFF

size: .
D: .
V: TRBV15
J: TRBJ2-7
DNA: TGTGCCACCAGCAGAGATGGGGCGGGATCGTACTTC
CDR3: CATSRDGAGSYF

size: few
D: TRBD2
V: TRBV10-1
J: TRBJ2-3
DNA: TGCGCCAGCAGTGAGACTAGCGGGAGCCCCCACGGTACGCAGTATTTT
CDR3: CASSETSGSPHGTQYF

size: .
D: TRBD1
V: TRBV9
J: TRBJ2-3
DNA: TGTGCCAGCAGCGCCTCACAACAGGGGGCGGCCGGTACGCAGTATTTT
CDR3: CASSASQQGAAGTQYF

size: .
D: .
V: TRBV7-2
J: TRBJ1-5
DNA: TGTGCCAGCAGCCGTCAGGGTCTGGGGCAGCCCCAGCATTTT
CDR3: CASSRQGLGQPQHF

size: .
D: TRBD2
V: TRBV5-1
J: TRBJ2-3
DNA: TGCGCCAGCAGCCGTGAGCGGGGGGTTAGCACAGATACGCAGTATTTT
CDR3: CASSRERGVSTDTQYF

size: .
D: .
V: TRBV9
J: TRBJ1-2
DNA: TGTGCCAGCAGCGTAGGCACAGTGACATCTGGCTACACCTTC
CDR3: CASSVGTVTSGYTF

size: few
D: TRBD1
V: TRBV9
J: TRBJ2-7
DNA: TGTGCCAGCAGCCTCAGACAGGGGCTAAACGAGCAGTACTTC
CDR3: CASSLRQGLNEQYF